The entry below gives a single TCR beta chain sequence along with its context. Its specificity is not known. Profiling relied on immunoSEQ multiplex PCR, and the TCRdb table lists in-frame clones only, not all of them. The sample records 600,000 to 700,000 clones, roughly 72% being singletons. The CDR3 sequence is 13 residues long. From germline, CDR1 is SGHRS and CDR2 YFSETQ. V dropped 4 bases and J dropped 9 bases, with 14 bases sitting between them. A CD45RA+ naive subset and a CD45RA-negative memory subset were split from CD4+ cells. The entry originates in a study of shared clonotypes between healthy human individuals. Study overall: Three CD4 naive, three CD4 memory, two CD8 naive and one CD8 memory plate were used per donor.

Overall study findings and caveats: Lower generation probabilities were found for non-shared clonotypes than for those shared by all four donors.

The source of this sequence is a woman aged 30 to 39 in good health. The V and J genes are TRBV5-1 and TRBJ2-4; D perhaps matches TRBD1 (5 bases). Sequencing was carried out using memory CD4+ T cells sorted from blood. Subset in this sample: CD45RA-negative fraction. In DNA form, the CDR3 reads TGCGCCAGCAGCCCGACAGATTTAAGCATTCAGTACTTC. It specifies CASSPTDLSIQYF.